This TCR beta chain was recorded in a study of CD8 T cells in Susac syndrome. An input of roughly 0.45 to 1 ug of RNA was subjected to reverse transcription using random hexamers. It was immunoSEQ multiplex PCR that amplified TCR beta CDR3 across 54 Vbeta and 13 Jbeta. TCRdb ran MiXCR on the immunoSEQ multiplex PCR reads and lists one entry per CDR3 protein. The sample lists 55,000 to 75,000 distinct CDR3 sequences, 93% occurring once. This clonotype occurred a few times. The sample taken for sequencing was CD4+ T cells from PBMCs. This TCR derives from a human donor with Susac syndrome.

CDR3 sequence (DNA): TGCGCCAGCAGACCCGCCGGACTAGCGGGGGCCAATGAGCAGTTCTTC. This sequence encodes CASRPAGLAGANEQFF. The chain combines TRBV5-1 with TRBJ2-1; 13 bases are a match to TRBD2. From germline, CDR1 is SGHRS and CDR2 YFSETQ. Trimming cost V 5 bases and J 6 bases; bases outside gene matches: 8. The CDR3 extends over 16 amino acids.